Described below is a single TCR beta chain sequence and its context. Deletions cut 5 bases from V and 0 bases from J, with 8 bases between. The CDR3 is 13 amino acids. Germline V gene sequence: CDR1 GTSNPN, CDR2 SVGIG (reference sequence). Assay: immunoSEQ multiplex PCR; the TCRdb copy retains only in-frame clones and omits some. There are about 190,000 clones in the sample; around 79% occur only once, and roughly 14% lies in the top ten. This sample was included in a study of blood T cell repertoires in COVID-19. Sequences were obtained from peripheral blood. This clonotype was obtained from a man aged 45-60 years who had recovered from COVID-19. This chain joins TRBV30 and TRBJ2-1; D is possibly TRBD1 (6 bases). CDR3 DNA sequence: TGTGCCTGGGACAGGAGCTCCTACAATGAGCAGTTCTTC. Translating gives CAWDRSSYNEQFF.